A single sample gave rise to the 23 T cell receptor beta chains below, sequenced in a study of monozygotic twins with inflammatory bowel disease. From its re-call of the 5' RACE reads, TCRdb lists each CDR3 protein once, without DNA. This table lists 350,000 to 550,000 distinct CDR3 sequences. The sequenced material came from blood. These receptors were taken from a human donor with ulcerative colitis or Crohn's disease, or a healthy co-twin of an affected twin (not recorded which).

The V gene is TRBV4-2, the J gene TRBJ2-1; as DNA is missing, the TRBD1 call by TCRdb cannot be tested. The germline CDR1 and CDR2 sequences are LGHNA and YNFKEQ. The CDR3 sequence is 16 residues long. CDR3 amino acids: CASSQVAITGYNEQFF.

The chain recombines TRBV7-9 with TRBJ2-7; the TCRdb call, TRBD2, lacks DNA for checking. This CDR3 comprises 13 residues. Germline CDR1 is SEHNR and CDR2 is FQNEAQ (reference sequence). CDR3 sequence: CASHGSISYEQYF.

The chain couples TRBV30 to TRBJ1-2; TCRdb reports TRBD1, a call that lacks DNA to check it against. The CDR3 contains 11 residues. In germline, CDR1 is GTSNPN, CDR2 SVGIG (reference sequence). CDR3 sequence: CAWLAGAGYTF. Combining the CDR3 with reference TRBV30 and TRBJ1-2 gives the whole variable domain SQTIHQWPATLVQPVGSPLSLECTVEGTSNPNLYWYRQAAGRGLQLLFYSVGIGQISSEVPQNLSASRPQDRQFILSSKKLLLSDSGFYLCAWLAGAGYTFGSGTRLTVV.

The chain has TRBV5-1 and TRBJ2-3; TCRdb lists TRBD1, though no DNA is available to test this call. Per germline, CDR1 SGHRS and CDR2 YFSETQ. There are 14 residues in the CDR3. The CDR3 loop is CASIRDSNTDTQYF.

The V gene is TRBV20-1, the J gene TRBJ2-1; TCRdb proposes TRBD1, but this gene call is untestable without DNA. Germline values: CDR1 DFQATT, CDR2 SNEGSKA (reference sequence). CDR3 length equals 14 residues. The CDR3 sequence: CSAGVRGAYNEQFF.

The chain has TRBV4-1 and TRBJ2-5. The CDR3 loop spans 11 amino acids. Germline lookup yields CDR1 MGHRA and CDR2 YSYEKL. The CDR3 spells CASSQDEAQYF.

This chain links TRBV2 with TRBJ1-2. Germline CDR1 is SNHLY and CDR2 is FYNNEI. This CDR3 region has 12 residues. The CDR3 loop reads CARRLRIYGFTF. The whole variable domain, remainder taken from reference TRBV2 and TRBJ1-2, is EPEVTQTPSHQVTQMGQEVILRCVPISNHLYFYWYRQILGQKVEFLVSFYNNEISEKSEIFDDQFSVERPDGSNFTLKIRSTKLEDSAMYFCARRLRIYGFTFGSGTRLTVV.

The chain couples TRBV7-9 to TRBJ2-2; TCRdb outputs TRBD2, but without DNA this stays unchecked. This CDR3 region has 14 residues. In germline, CDR1 is SEHNR, CDR2 FQNEAQ (reference sequence). The CDR3 protein is CASSRLPNTGELFF. The full variable domain, with the rest looked up from reference TRBV7-9 and TRBJ2-2, is DTGVSQNPRHKITKRGQNVTFRCDPISEHNRLYWYRQTLGQGPEFLTYFQNEAQLEKSRLLSDRFSAERPKGSFSTLEIQRTEQGDSAMYLCASSRLPNTGELFFGEGSRLTVL.

This chain joins TRBV4-1 and TRBJ2-3. CDR1 and CDR2 (germline): MGHRA, YSYEKL. The CDR3 totals 16 residues. The CDR3 sequence is CASSQRHGSDTDTQYF.

The chain recombines TRBV7-2 with TRBJ2-2; with no DNA, the TCRdb D assignment of TRBD2 cannot be verified. CDR1 and CDR2 from the germline V gene are SGHTA and FQGNSA. The CDR3 spans 17 residues. This chain's CDR3 is CASSLGLAGVPTGELFF.

The V and J genes are TRBV6-1 and TRBJ2-7; TCRdb selects TRBD2, and the lack of DNA leaves this call unchecked. Germline V gene sequence: CDR1 MNHNS, CDR2 SASEGT. This CDR3 has 16 residues. The CDR3 here is CASGTSGRDPGYEQYF.

This sequence joins TRBV24-1 and TRBJ2-7; TCRdb returns TRBD2, unconfirmable since there is no DNA. This CDR3 comprises 15 residues. Germline V gene data show CDR1 as KGHDR and CDR2 as SFDVKD. CDR3 in amino acids: CATSGLAGGSYEQYF.

The J gene is TRBJ1-1, the V gene TRBV4-1; TCRdb's assignment of TRBD1 cannot be checked, as there is no DNA. Germline assignment: CDR1 MGHRA and CDR2 YSYEKL. The CDR3 contains 14 residues. This CDR3 reads CASSQVPRGTEAFF.

J is TRBJ1-2 and V is TRBV5-5; as DNA is missing, the TRBD1 call by TCRdb cannot be tested. The CDR3 consists of 14 residues. Per germline, CDR1 SGHKS and CDR2 YYEKEE (reference sequence). The CDR3: CASSSKQGNYGYTF.

The rearrangement links TRBV6-1 to TRBJ2-1; without DNA, the TCRdb call of TRBD2 cannot be checked. CDR3 size: 16 residues. The germline gives CDR1 MNHNS, CDR2 SASEGT. CDR3 protein: CASSPQEGYPVNEQFF.

V and J are TRBV12-3 or TRBV12-4 and TRBJ1-1. This CDR3 spans 14 amino acids. The CDR3 is CASRLLGMNTEAFF.

CDR3 amino acids: CASSSTGQGPRETQYF. The rearrangement joins TRBV12-3 or TRBV12-4 to TRBJ2-5; with no DNA, the TCRdb D assignment of TRBD1 cannot be verified. This CDR3 has 16 residues.

The J gene is TRBJ2-7, the V gene TRBV3-1. This CDR3 comprises 16 residues. Germline CDR1 reads LGHDT; CDR2 reads YNNKEL (reference sequence). The CDR3 sequence: CASTQTVGKFFYEQYF.

The rearrangement uses TRBV14 and TRBJ2-3; TCRdb gives TRBD1 as the D gene, but with no DNA this cannot be confirmed. The CDR3 spans 17 residues. In germline, CDR1 is SGHDN, CDR2 FVKESK. This CDR3 reads CASSQDLRGAVTDTQYF.

V usage is TRBV12-3 or TRBV12-4 and J usage is TRBJ2-1. The CDR3 spans 14 residues. CDR3 region: CASSDGLSYNEQFF.

The gene calls are TRBV20-1 and TRBJ1-3. The V gene's germline CDR1 is DFQATT and CDR2 SNEGSKA (reference sequence). This CDR3 comprises 13 residues. The CDR3 loop reads CSAATSSGNTIYF.

This sequence joins TRBV7-9 and TRBJ1-4. CDR1 and CDR2 (germline): SEHNR, FQNEAQ (reference sequence). The length of the CDR3 is 17 residues. CDR3: CASSFPSGVEINEKLFF.

The V and J genes are TRBV7-3 and TRBJ2-1; TCRdb's D call of TRBD2 is untestable without DNA. CDR3 length: 17 residues. CDR1 SGHTA and CDR2 FQGTGA come from the germline V gene. The CDR3 loop reads CASSLTGGLAAYNEQFF.